This T cell receptor (beta chain) was recovered during a study of CD8 T cells in ankylosing spondylitis. Findings and limits, study-wide: Earlier reports found some motif variants in synovial fluid and blood in reactive arthritis. Reports say disease-linked clones showed up significantly more in matched ankylosing spondylitis synovial fluid. A motif in TCR beta, a set of roughly 8 highly homologous variants, appeared characteristic of ankylosing spondylitis blood. Researchers report that disease-linked clones proved CD8+ and relatively rare in peripheral blood.

5'-RACE, quantitative and with molecular barcodes, yielded the TCR beta libraries. Via MiXCR, TCRdb re-called the 5' RACE reads, giving one row per CDR3 protein. The sample records a few hundred thousand distinct CDR3 sequences, just under 7.5% being singletons. This clonotype was counted at least ten times. The antigen is undetermined. This TCR was recovered from a male donor with ankylosing spondylitis. Specimen: blood, either unsorted or a sorted T cell fraction (not recorded which).

This chain's CDR3 is CASREQGGTEAFF. In DNA form, the CDR3 reads TGTGCCAGCAGGGAGCAGGGTGGAACTGAAGCTTTCTTT. The chain links TRBV7-9 to TRBJ1-1, with D possibly matching TRBD1 (5 bases). Germline CDR1 is SEHNR and CDR2 is FQNEAQ (reference sequence). The CDR3 has 13 residues. Trimming cost V 6 bases and J 5 bases, with 13 bases left between them.